The clone carrying this TCR beta chain has a handful of counts. Its antigen is undetermined. The data were obtained in a study of T-cell memory formation after mild COVID-19. Study information: Most TCR clusters belonged to a single donor. Study-level results: Cross-reactive memory appears to have joined, as suggested by some responding clones showing up in pre-infection memory.

It was 5'RACE with constant-segment primers that produced the TCR alpha and TCR beta cDNA libraries, which carried sample barcodes and UMIs. TCRdb analysed the 5' RACE reads with MiXCR anew, one entry per CDR3 protein. The table lists around 200,000 distinct CDR3 sequences, roughly 27% of them singletons. The germline V gene has CDR1 SGHTA and CDR2 FQGTGA. The CDR3 sequence is 16 residues long. V was pared by 5 bases and J by 0 bases, with 15 bases between. Sequences were obtained from PBMCs or a T cell subset sorted from them (not recorded which). The rearrangement uses TRBV7-3 and TRBJ2-3; D might be TRBD2 (5 bases). This receptor was obtained from an adult woman who had mild COVID-19 (a few samples of this study predate the infection). Cell type and time point are not known. The CDR3 bases are TGTGCCAGCAGCCTCCGGGGTGGCGGGAGCACAGATACGCAGTATTTT. Translating gives CASSLRGGGSTDTQYF.